Listed below are T cell receptor beta chains from one sample, sequenced in a study of spatial heterogeneity in lung cancer. TCRdb independently ran MiXCR on the 5' RACE reads; one entry per CDR3 protein. The repertoire holds over 3,500 distinct CDR3 sequences, about 30% seen once, with roughly 14% in the top ten. The sequencing here drew on normal lung tissue next to the tumor, taken at surgery. These TCRs come from a male donor with early-stage non-small cell lung cancer. The conserved cysteine and the conserved F or W are not part of the CDR3 here. Not all rows give a size; the values are once, few, many and, for expanded clones, a class.

j_call v_call clone_size cdr3_aa
TRBJ2-3 TRBV29-1 medium-sized SASSGSTDTQY
TRBJ2-7 TRBV7-6 . DSSLASGSSYEQY
TRBJ1-2 TRBV29-1 . SVEQGLYGYT
TRBJ1-1 TRBV30 many ACPAQDTEAF
TRBJ2-2 TRBV21-1 medium-sized ASILEESNTGELF
TRBJ2-7 TRBV7-9 . ASSLAGYPYEQY
TRBJ2-3 TRBV3-1 many ASSQDGTGADTQY
TRBJ2-3 TRBV19 few ASSGGRTDTQY
TRBJ2-7 TRBV4-1 . ASSQGQSSYEQY
TRBJ2-2 TRBV5-6 medium-sized ASSGRQVTGELF
TRBJ2-2 TRBV4-2 . ASSPSPASEITGELF
TRBJ2-3 TRBV7-2 medium-sized ASSLRPPGGGAKDTQY
TRBJ1-5 TRBV6-1 . ASLWTADSNQPQH
TRBJ2-2 TRBV12-5 medium-sized ASSGAGHTGELF
TRBJ2-1 TRBV11-2 medium-sized ASTPMFAGATYNEQF
TRBJ1-2 TRBV12-3/TRBV12-4 once ASRLSGDSYGYT
TRBJ2-3 TRBV2 . ASTSGTTDTQY
TRBJ2-3 TRBV20-1 . SARKANTQY
TRBJ2-1 TRBV30 medium-sized AQGVWGNEQF
TRBJ2-1 TRBV12-3/TRBV12-4 medium-sized ASRLAGEQF
TRBJ1-2 TRBV28 medium-sized ASREEWGSGYT
TRBJ2-3 TRBV20-1 once SASSFRGMETDTQY
TRBJ2-2 TRBV24-1 medium-sized AAAGTVNTGELF
TRBJ2-5 TRBV7-8 . ASSGETQY
TRBJ2-3 TRBV28 once ASSSLWSTDTQY
TRBJ1-6 TRBV28 many ASSFWQFNSPLH
TRBJ2-1 TRBV7-8 many ASSYGTANPNEQF
TRBJ1-5 TRBV20-1 medium-sized SAWTGTGNQPQH
TRBJ2-7 TRBV7-9 . ASSLADHYEQY
TRBJ2-5 TRBV5-4 medium-sized ASSSTGLKETQY
TRBJ1-5 TRBV20-1 medium-sized SAEAGDSNQPQH
TRBJ2-1 TRBV20-1 medium-sized SARDLGDPREQF
TRBJ1-1 TRBV7-9 medium-sized ASSPRAREAF
TRBJ2-5 TRBV20-1 medium-sized SAYPGRKETQY
TRBJ2-5 TRBV6-5 . ASSYSFTSTQETQY
TRBJ1-1 TRBV12-3/TRBV12-4 medium-sized ASSPRVSWGTEAF
TRBJ1-3 TRBV5-1 . ASSFKGSGNTIY
TRBJ2-1 TRBV7-3 medium-sized ASSLIAGVKNEQF
TRBJ1-1 TRBV19 few ASSIGQQNTEAF
TRBJ2-3 TRBV13 . ASSHGGATQY
TRBJ1-2 TRBV12-3/TRBV12-4 few ASSFRGADGYT
TRBJ1-6 TRBV3-1 . ASTGFGSPLH